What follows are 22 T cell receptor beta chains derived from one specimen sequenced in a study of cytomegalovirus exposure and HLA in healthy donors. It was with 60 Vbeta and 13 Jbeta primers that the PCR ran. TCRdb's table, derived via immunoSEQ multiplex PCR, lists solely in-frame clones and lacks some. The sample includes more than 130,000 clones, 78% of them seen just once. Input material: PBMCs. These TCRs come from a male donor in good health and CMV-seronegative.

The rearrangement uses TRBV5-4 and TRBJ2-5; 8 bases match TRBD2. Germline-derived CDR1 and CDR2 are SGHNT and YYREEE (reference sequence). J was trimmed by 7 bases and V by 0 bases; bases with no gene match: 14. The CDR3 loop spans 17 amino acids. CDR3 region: CASSLVAGGGLSLTQYF. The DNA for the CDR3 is TGTGCCAGCAGCTTGGTCGCGGGGGGAGGCCTCAGTCTGACCCAGTACTTC.

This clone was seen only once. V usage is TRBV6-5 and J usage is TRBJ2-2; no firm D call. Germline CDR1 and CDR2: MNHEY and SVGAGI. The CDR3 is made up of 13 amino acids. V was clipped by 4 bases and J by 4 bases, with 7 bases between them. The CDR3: CASSSPGTGELFF. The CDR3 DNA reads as TGTGCCAGCAGTTCCCCCGGCACCGGGGAGCTGTTTTTT.

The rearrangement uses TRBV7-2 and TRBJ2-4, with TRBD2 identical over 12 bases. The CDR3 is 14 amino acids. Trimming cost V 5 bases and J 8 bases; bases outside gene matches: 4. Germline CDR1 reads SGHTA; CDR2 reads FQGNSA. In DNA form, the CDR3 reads TGTGCCAGCAGCGTCGGACTAGCGGGGTACATTCAGTACTTC. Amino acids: CASSVGLAGYIQYF.

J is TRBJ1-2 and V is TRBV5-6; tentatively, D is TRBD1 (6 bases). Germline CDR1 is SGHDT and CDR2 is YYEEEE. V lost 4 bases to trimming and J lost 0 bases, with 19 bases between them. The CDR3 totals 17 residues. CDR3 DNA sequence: TGTGCCAGCAGCCTTGGGACAACCGTCGCGTCTAACTATGGCTACACCTTC. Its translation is CASSLGTTVASNYGYTF.

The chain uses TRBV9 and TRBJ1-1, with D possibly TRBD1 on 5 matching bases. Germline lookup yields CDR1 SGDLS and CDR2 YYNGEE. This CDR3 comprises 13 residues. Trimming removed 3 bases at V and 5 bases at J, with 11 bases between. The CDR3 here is CASSESQGTEAFF. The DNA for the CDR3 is TGTGCCAGCAGCGAGTCCCAGGGAACTGAAGCTTTCTTT.

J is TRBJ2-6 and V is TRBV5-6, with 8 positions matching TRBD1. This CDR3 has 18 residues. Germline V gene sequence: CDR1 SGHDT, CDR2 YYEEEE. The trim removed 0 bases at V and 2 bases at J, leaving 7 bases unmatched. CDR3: CASSLEQGVGTGANVLTF. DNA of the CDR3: TGTGCCAGCAGCTTGGAACAGGGGGTTGGAACTGGGGCCAACGTCCTGACTTTC.

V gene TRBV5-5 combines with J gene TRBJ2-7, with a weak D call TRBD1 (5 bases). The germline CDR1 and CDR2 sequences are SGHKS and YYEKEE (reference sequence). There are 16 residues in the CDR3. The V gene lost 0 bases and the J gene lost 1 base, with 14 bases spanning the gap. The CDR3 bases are TGTGCCAGCAGCTTGGCGGACATGCCGCGTTCCTACGAGCAGTACTTC. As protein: CASSLADMPRSYEQYF.

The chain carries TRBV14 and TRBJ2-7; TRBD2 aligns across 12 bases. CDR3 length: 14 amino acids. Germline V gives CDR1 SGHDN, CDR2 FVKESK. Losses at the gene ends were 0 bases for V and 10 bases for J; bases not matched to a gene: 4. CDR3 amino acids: CASSQELAGGPQYF. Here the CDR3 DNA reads TGTGCCAGCAGCCAAGAGCTAGCGGGAGGGCCCCAGTACTTC. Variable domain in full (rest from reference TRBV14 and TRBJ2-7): EAGVTQFPSHSVIEKGQTVTLRCDPISGHDNLYWYRRVMGKEIKFLLHFVKESKQDESGMPNNRFLAERTGGTYSTLKVQPAELEDSGVYFCASSQELAGGPQYFGPGTRLTVT.

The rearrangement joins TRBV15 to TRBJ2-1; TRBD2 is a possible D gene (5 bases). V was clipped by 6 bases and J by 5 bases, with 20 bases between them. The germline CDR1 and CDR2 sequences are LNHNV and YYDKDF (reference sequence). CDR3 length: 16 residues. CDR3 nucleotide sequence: TGTGCCACCAGTCGTCTTGGGAGTAGAACCGACAATGAGCAGTTCTTC. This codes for CATSRLGSRTDNEQFF.

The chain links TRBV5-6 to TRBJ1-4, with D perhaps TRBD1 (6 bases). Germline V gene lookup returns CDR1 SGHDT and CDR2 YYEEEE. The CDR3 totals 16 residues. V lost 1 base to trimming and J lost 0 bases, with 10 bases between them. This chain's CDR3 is CASSLTTGSTNEKLFF. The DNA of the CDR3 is TGTGCCAGCAGCTTGACCACAGGGTCAACTAATGAAAAACTGTTTTTT.

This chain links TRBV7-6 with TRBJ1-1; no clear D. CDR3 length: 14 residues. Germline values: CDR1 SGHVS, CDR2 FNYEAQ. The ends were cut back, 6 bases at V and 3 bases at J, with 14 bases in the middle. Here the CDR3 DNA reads TGTGCCAGCAGTGCAGCGGGTGCGTACACTGAAGCTTTCTTT. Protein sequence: CASSAAGAYTEAFF.

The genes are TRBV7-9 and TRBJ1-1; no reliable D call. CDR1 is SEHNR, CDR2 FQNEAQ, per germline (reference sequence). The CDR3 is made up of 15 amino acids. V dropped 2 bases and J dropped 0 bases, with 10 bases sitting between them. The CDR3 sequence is CASSLIMRVNTEAFF. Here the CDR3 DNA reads TGTGCCAGCAGCTTAATCATGCGGGTGAACACTGAAGCTTTCTTT. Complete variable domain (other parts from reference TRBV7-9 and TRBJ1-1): DTGVSQNPRHKITKRGQNVTFRCDPISEHNRLYWYRQTLGQGPEFLTYFQNEAQLEKSRLLSDRFSAERPKGSFSTLEIQRTEQGDSAMYLCASSLIMRVNTEAFFGQGTRLTVV.

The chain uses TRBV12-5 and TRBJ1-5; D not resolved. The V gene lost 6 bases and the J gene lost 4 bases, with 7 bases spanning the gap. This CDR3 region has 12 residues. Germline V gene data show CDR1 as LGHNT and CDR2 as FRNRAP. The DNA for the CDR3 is TGTGCTAGTGGGATCGGGAATCAGCCCCAGCATTTT. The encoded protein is CASGIGNQPQHF.

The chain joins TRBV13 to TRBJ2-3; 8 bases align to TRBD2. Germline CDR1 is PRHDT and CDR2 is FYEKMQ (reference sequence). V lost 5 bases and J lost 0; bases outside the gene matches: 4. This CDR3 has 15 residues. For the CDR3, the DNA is TGTGCCAGCAGCACCCCTAGCGGGAGCACAGATACGCAGTATTTT. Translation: CASSTPSGSTDTQYF.

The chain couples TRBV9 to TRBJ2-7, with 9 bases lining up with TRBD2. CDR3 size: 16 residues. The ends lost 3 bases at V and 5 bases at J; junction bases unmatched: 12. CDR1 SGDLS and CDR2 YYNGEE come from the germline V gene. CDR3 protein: CASSAGPIAGVDEQYF. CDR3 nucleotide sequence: TGTGCCAGCAGCGCGGGGCCCATAGCGGGAGTAGACGAGCAGTACTTC.

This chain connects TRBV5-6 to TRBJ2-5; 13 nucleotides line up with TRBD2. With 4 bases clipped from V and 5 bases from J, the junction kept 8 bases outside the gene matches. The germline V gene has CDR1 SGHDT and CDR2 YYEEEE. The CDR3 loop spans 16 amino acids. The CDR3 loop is CASSRGGLAGRETQYF. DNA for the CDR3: TGTGCCAGCAGCAGGGGGGGACTAGCGGGGCGGGAGACCCAGTACTTC.

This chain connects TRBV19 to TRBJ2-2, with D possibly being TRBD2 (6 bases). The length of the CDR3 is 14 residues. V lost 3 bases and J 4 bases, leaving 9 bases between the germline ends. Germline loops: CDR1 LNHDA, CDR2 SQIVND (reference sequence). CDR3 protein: CASSIAGITGELFF. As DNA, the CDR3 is TGTGCCAGTAGTATTGCGGGGATCACCGGGGAGCTGTTTTTT.

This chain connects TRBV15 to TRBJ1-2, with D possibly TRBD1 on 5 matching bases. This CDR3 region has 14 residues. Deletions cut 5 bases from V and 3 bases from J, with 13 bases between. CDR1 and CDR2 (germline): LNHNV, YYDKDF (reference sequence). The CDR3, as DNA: TGTGCCACCAGCGCACAAGGGGAGGACTATGGCTACACCTTC. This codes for CATSAQGEDYGYTF.

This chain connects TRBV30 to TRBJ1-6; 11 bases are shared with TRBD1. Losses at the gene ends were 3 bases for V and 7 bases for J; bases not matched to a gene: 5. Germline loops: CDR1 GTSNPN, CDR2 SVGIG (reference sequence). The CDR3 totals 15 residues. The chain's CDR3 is CAWRGRDRGNSPLHF. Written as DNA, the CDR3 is TGTGCCTGGAGGGGGCGGGACAGGGGGAATTCACCCCTCCACTTT.

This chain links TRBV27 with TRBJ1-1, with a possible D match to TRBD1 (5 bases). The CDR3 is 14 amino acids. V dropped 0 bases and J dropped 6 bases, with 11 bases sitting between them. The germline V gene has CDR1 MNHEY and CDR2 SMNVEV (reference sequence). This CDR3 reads CASSLSWGEPEAFF. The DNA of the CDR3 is TGTGCCAGCAGTTTATCCTGGGGGGAGCCTGAAGCTTTCTTT.

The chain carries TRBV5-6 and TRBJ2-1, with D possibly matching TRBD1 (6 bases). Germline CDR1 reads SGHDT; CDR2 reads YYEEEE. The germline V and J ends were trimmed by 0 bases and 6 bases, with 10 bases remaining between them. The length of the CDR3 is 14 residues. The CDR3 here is CASSLGVGGNEQFF. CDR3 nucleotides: TGTGCCAGCAGCTTGGGTGTAGGGGGCAATGAGCAGTTCTTC. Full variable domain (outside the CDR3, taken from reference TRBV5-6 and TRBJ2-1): DAGVTQSPTHLIKTRGQQVTLRCSPKSGHDTVSWYQQALGQGPQFIFQYYEEEERQRGNFPDRFSGHQFPNYSSELNVNALLLGDSALYLCASSLGVGGNEQFFGPGTRLTVL.

As DNA, the CDR3 is TGTGCCAGTAGTATCGGGGGACAGGGGTATGGCGAGCAGTACTTC. This translates into CASSIGGQGYGEQYF. The V call is TRBV19, the J call TRBJ2-5; TRBD1 aligns across 10 bases. The J call is uncertain, as TRBJ2-7 better fits the DNA end. The CDR3 is 15 residues long. The V gene's germline CDR1 is LNHDA and CDR2 SQIVND (reference sequence).